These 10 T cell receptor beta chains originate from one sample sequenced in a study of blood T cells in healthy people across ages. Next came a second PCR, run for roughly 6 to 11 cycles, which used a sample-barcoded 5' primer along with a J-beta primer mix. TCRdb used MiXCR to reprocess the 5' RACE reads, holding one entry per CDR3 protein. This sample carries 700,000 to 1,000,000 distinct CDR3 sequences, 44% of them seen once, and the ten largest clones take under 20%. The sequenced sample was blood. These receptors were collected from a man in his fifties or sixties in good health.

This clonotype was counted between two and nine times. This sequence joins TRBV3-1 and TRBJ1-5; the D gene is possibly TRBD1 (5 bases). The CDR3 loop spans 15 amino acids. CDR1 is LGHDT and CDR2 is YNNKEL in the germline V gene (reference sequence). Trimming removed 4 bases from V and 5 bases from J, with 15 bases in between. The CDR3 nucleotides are TGTGCCAGCAGCCGGGGGACTCCTAGAGATCAGCCCCAGCATTTT. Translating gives CASSRGTPRDQPQHF.

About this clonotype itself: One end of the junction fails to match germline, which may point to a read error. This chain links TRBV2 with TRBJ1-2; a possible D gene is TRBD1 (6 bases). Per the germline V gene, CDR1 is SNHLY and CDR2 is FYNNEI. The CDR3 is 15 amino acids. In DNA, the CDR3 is TGTGCCAGCAGGGAAGGGGGGGGGCCGTTCTATGGCTACACCTTC. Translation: CASREGGGPFYGYTF.

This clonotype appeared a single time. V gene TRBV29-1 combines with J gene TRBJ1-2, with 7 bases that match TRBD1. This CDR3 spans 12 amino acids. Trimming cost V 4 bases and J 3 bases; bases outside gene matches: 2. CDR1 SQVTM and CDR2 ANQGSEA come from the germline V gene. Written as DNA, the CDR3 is TGCAGCGTTGCGGGACAGCACTATGGCTACACCTTC. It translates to CSVAGQHYGYTF.

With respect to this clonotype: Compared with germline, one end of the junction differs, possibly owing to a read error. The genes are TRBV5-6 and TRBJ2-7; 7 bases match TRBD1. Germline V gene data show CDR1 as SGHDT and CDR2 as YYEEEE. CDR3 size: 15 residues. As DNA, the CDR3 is TGTGTCAGCAGCACGGCCGGGACAGAGACCTACGAGCAGTACTTC. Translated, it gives CVSSTAGTETYEQYF.

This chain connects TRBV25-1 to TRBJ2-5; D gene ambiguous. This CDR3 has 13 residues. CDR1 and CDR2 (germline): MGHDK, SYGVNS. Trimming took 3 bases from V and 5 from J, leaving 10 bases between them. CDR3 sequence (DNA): TGTGCCAGCAGTGAGCCTGGTTCGGAGACCCAGTACTTC. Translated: CASSEPGSETQYF.

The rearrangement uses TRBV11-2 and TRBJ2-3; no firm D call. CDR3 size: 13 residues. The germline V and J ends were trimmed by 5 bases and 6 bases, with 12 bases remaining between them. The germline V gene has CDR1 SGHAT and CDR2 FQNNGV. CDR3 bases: TGTGCCAGCAGCCTAAATCGAGAGGATACGCAGTATTTT. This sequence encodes CASSLNREDTQYF.

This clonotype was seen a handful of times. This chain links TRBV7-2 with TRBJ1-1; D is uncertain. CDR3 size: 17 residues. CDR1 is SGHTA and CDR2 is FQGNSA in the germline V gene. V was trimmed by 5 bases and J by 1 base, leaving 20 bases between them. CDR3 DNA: TGTGCCAGCAGCCACCAGGCTACTCTTTCAAAGAACACTGAAGCTTTCTTT. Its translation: CASSHQATLSKNTEAFF.

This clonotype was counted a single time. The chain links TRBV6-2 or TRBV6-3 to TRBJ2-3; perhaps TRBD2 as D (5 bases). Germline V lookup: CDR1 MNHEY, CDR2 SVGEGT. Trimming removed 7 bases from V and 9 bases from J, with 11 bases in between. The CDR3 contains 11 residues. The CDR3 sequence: CASTDTGTQYF. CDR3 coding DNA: TGTGCCAGCACTGACACGGGGACGCAGTATTTT.

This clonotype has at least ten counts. The CDR3 DNA is TGTGCCAGCAGTCAGGTGGGGAATGAGCAGTTCTTC. It is translated as CASSQVGNEQFF. The J gene is TRBJ2-1, the V gene TRBV3-1, with no clear D. V was trimmed by 6 bases and J by 7 bases, leaving 10 bases between them. This CDR3 has 12 residues. Germline CDR1 and CDR2: LGHDT and YNNKEL (reference sequence).

For the CDR3, the DNA is TGTGCCAGCAGATACAGCCATGGCTACACCTTC. This gives the protein CASRYSHGYTF. The rearrangement joins TRBV12-3 or TRBV12-4 to TRBJ1-2; no clear D gene. V was pared by 6 bases and J by 6 bases, with 8 bases between. The CDR3 contains 11 residues.